The subject of this entry is one TCR beta chain. The data originate from a study of T cell changes during pregnancy in multiple sclerosis. The CDR3 is 13 residues long. Between the trimmed V and J ends, which lost 8 bases and 2 bases, there was a span of 13 bases. Germline CDR1 is GTSNPN and CDR2 is SVGIG (reference sequence). Assay: immunoSEQ multiplex PCR; the TCRdb copy retains only in-frame clones and omits some. The table has about 100,000 clones, 92% seen once. Sequencing used peripheral blood, obtained after pregnancy. The rearrangement links TRBV30 to TRBJ2-1, with D possibly matching TRBD2 (6 bases). The receptor was isolated from a female donor with multiple sclerosis, enrolled in a pregnancy study. In DNA, the CDR3 is TGTGCCCACCGGGACTCTACCTACAATGAGCAGTTCTTC. This translates into CAHRDSTYNEQFF.